One and the same sample provided the 25 T cell receptor beta chains below, sequenced in a study of T cell repertoires in cytomegalovirus infection. These receptors are not linked to any known antigen. A single record per CDR3 protein comes from TCRdb applying MiXCR to the reads. The sample lists hundreds of thousands of distinct CDR3 sequences; around 30% were seen once. Sequenced here: cultured PBMCs, sampled from culture after CMV antigen stimulation. The receptors were gathered from a human donor in good health (CMV status not recorded). Some clones in this sample may be carry-over from other donors' samples.

This rearrangement joins TRBV29-1 to TRBJ2-5; 7 bases are a match to TRBD1. Germline V gene data show CDR1 as SQVTM and CDR2 as ANQGSEA. Trimming took 4 bases from V and 5 from J; bases not matched to a gene: 4. CDR3 length: 12 amino acids. CDR3 loop: CSVVGTAETQYF. For the CDR3, the DNA is TGCAGCGTTGTCGGGACAGCTGAGACCCAGTACTTC.

For this clonotype: One base away lies a much larger clone, so this may be a sequencing read error. V usage is TRBV7-2 and J usage is TRBJ2-2; 8 bases align to TRBD2. The CDR3 is made up of 14 amino acids. Germline V lookup: CDR1 SGHTA, CDR2 FQGNSA. The CDR3: CASSLGREAGEPFF. Here the CDR3 DNA reads TGTGCCAGCAGCTTAGGGCGGGAGGCCGGGGAGCCGTTTTTT.

The V and J genes are TRBV30 and TRBJ2-7, with 9 bases aligning to TRBD1. V lost 2 bases and J lost 4; bases outside the gene matches: 6. The CDR3 runs to 14 residues. Germline CDR1 GTSNPN, CDR2 SVGIG (reference sequence). CDR3 in DNA: TGTGCCTGGAGTCTGGGACAGGGAAAATACGAGCAGTACTTC. This translates into CAWSLGQGKYEQYF.

V gene TRBV11-2 combines with J gene TRBJ2-1; 7 bases are shared with TRBD2. Germline V gene data show CDR1 as SGHAT and CDR2 as FQNNGV. The CDR3 is 15 amino acids. V lost 5 bases, J lost 5 bases, and 9 bases stayed unmatched. This CDR3 is CASSRGGHSNNEQFF. In DNA form, the CDR3 reads TGTGCCAGCAGCCGCGGGGGTCACTCGAACAATGAGCAGTTCTTC.

V usage is TRBV5-4 and J usage is TRBJ2-1; no clear D. Germline CDR1 is SGHNT and CDR2 is YYREEE (reference sequence). The CDR3 runs 13 residues. The V end was cut by 0 bases, the J end by 9 bases, with 10 bases between. CDR3 DNA: TGTGCCAGCAGCTTGGACTTAGCCAGTGAGCAGTTCTTC. Its protein product is CASSLDLASEQFF.

This rearrangement joins TRBV7-9 to TRBJ1-1; D perhaps matches TRBD1 (6 bases). The CDR3 loop spans 14 amino acids. The V and J ends lost 4 bases and 9 bases respectively, with 18 bases between them. CDR1 is SEHNR, CDR2 FQNEAQ, per germline (reference sequence). The CDR3 sequence is CASSSLPGATKAFF. In DNA, the CDR3 is TGTGCCAGCAGCTCACTACCAGGGGCAACCAAAGCTTTCTTT.

The gene calls are TRBV6-5 and TRBJ2-7; D may be TRBD1 (6 bases). The CDR3 loop spans 14 amino acids. Germline V CDR1 and CDR2: MNHEY, SVGAGI. Trimming removed 2 bases from V and 0 bases from J, with 8 bases in between. CDR3 sequence: CASSYGTFSYEQYF. The CDR3 DNA is TGTGCCAGCAGTTACGGGACATTCTCCTACGAGCAGTACTTC.

This clonotype was seen a few times. This chain joins TRBV5-6 and TRBJ2-7; 8 nucleotides agree with TRBD2. CDR3 length: 14 amino acids. The germline V gene encodes CDR1 SGHDT and CDR2 YYEEEE. V lost 1 base to trimming and J lost 2 bases; unmatched junction nucleotides: 2. CDR3 protein: CASSLSSGTYEQYF. The CDR3 DNA reads TGTGCCAGCAGCTTGAGTAGCGGGACCTACGAGCAGTACTTC.

The V call is TRBV5-1, the J call TRBJ2-3; TRBD2 agrees at 9 bases. CDR1 is SGHRS, CDR2 YFSETQ, per germline. The CDR3 loop spans 15 amino acids. Losses at the gene ends were 1 base for V and 7 bases for J; bases not matched to a gene: 7. The CDR3 DNA is TGCGCCAGCAGCTTGCCCCTCGCGGGAGGGAATACGCAGTATTTT. This sequence encodes CASSLPLAGGNTQYF.

For this clonotype: Just one base apart from a much larger clone, this may be a read error. The chain links TRBV7-2 to TRBJ1-1; the D is unclear. V lost 6 bases and J 4 bases, leaving 15 bases between the germline ends. Germline CDR1 SGHTA, CDR2 FQGNSA. This CDR3 spans 14 amino acids. This CDR3 is CASRPVEGSTEAFF. The CDR3 DNA reads TGTGCCAGCAGACCCGTGGAGGGTAGCACTGAAGCTTTCTTT.

The chain employs TRBV3-1 and TRBJ2-7; tentative D call: TRBD2 (5 bases). This CDR3 region has 15 residues. V lost 4 bases and J lost 0, with 13 bases in between. Germline V gene lookup returns CDR1 LGHDT and CDR2 YNNKEL (reference sequence). CDR3 nucleotides: TGTGCCAGCAGCCCCGCGGGTGGAGCCTCCTACGAGCAGTACTTC. Its translation: CASSPAGGASYEQYF.

The chain joins TRBV7-3 to TRBJ2-3; D is possibly TRBD1 (5 bases). In germline, CDR1 is SGHTA, CDR2 FQGTGA. The CDR3 runs to 16 residues. V lost 2 bases and J lost 0, with 12 bases in between. CDR3 in DNA: TGTGCCAGCAGCTTATGGGGCAGGGATAGCACAGATACGCAGTATTTT. It yields the protein CASSLWGRDSTDTQYF.

This clonotype was picked up many times. V usage is TRBV7-9 and J usage is TRBJ2-4, with 7 bases identical to TRBD1. CDR1 and CDR2 from the germline V gene are SEHNR and FQNEAQ (reference sequence). V lost 3 bases, J lost 9 bases, and 8 bases stayed unmatched. The CDR3 covers 14 residues. The CDR3 loop reads CASSLGRAGGIQYF. The CDR3 coding sequence is TGTGCCAGCAGCTTGGGCCGCGCAGGGGGCATTCAGTACTTC.

Ten or more counts support this clonotype. The chain has TRBV7-2 and TRBJ1-5, with a possible D match to TRBD1 (5 bases). Per the germline V gene, CDR1 is SGHTA and CDR2 is FQGNSA. The CDR3 covers 16 residues. Trimming removed 0 bases at V and 1 base at J, with 10 bases between. The CDR3 spells CASSLASRESNQPQHF. CDR3 sequence (DNA): TGTGCCAGCAGCTTAGCTTCCAGGGAGAGCAATCAGCCCCAGCATTTT.

The chain joins TRBV6-6 to TRBJ1-1, with 9 bases matching TRBD1. CDR1 and CDR2 (germline): MNHNY, SVGAGI (reference sequence). V was pared by 2 bases and J by 5 bases, with 12 bases of the junction left unmatched. The CDR3 consists of 17 residues. CDR3 bases: TGTGCCAGCAGTTACCCAGAACAGGGGGCGTTTTCAACTGAAGCTTTCTTT. This gives the protein CASSYPEQGAFSTEAFF.

The chain links TRBV6-1 to TRBJ2-5; TRBD2 matches at 11 bases. The CDR3 sequence is 15 residues long. Germline V gene lookup returns CDR1 MNHNS and CDR2 SASEGT. V lost 6 bases to trimming and J lost 4 bases; unmatched junction nucleotides: 7. The CDR3 sequence: CASSQLAGVRETQYF. As DNA, the CDR3 is TGTGCCAGCAGCCAACTAGCGGGAGTTCGAGAGACCCAGTACTTC.

For the CDR3, the DNA is TGTGCCAGCAGCTTAAGACCTTCGGGACTAGCGGGATCGGGCGAGCAGTTCTTC. Its protein product is CASSLRPSGLAGSGEQFF. This chain joins TRBV7-2 and TRBJ2-1; 13 bases are a match to TRBD2. CDR3 length equals 18 residues. Germline V CDR1 and CDR2: SGHTA, FQGNSA. V lost 2 bases to trimming and J lost 10 bases; unmatched junction nucleotides: 14. Drawing the rest from reference TRBV7-2 and TRBJ2-1, the complete variable domain is GAGVSQSPSNKVTEKGKDVELRCDPISGHTALYWYRQSLGQGLEFLIYFQGNSAPDKSGLPSDRFSAERTGGSVSTLTIQRTQQEDSAVYLCASSLRPSGLAGSGEQFFGPGTRLTVL.

This clonotype was detected a few times. This chain connects TRBV30 to TRBJ1-2; 8 nucleotides align to TRBD1. CDR3 length: 13 residues. The germline gives CDR1 GTSNPN, CDR2 SVGIG (reference sequence). V was pared by 3 bases and J by 6 bases, with 6 bases of the junction left unmatched. The CDR3 here is CAWRGQDVDGYTF. CDR3 coding DNA: TGTGCCTGGAGGGGACAGGACGTGGATGGCTACACCTTC.

Points on this clonotype: The junction differs from germline at one of its ends, possibly a read error. The chain couples TRBV20-1 to TRBJ2-1; no clear D. CDR1 DFQATT and CDR2 SNEGSKA come from the germline V gene (reference sequence). This CDR3 spans 11 amino acids. The CDR3 coding sequence is TGCAGAGCTAGAACCTACAATGAGCAGTTCTTC. This codes for CRARTYNEQFF.

This clonotype has only a few counts. The gene calls are TRBV6-1 and TRBJ2-7, with D possibly called TRBD1 or TRBD2 (5 bases each). Per germline, CDR1 MNHNS and CDR2 SASEGT. The CDR3 has 14 residues. The V end lost 5 bases, the J end lost 3 bases, and 14 bases lay between the germline ends. CDR3 region: CASSLGTWGYEQYF. The CDR3, as DNA: TGTGCCAGCAGTCTCGGGACGTGGGGCTACGAGCAGTACTTC.

The chain uses TRBV4-1 and TRBJ1-5; 7 nucleotides match TRBD1. V shed 4 bases, J shed 4 bases, and the junction held 7 bases outside the gene matches. This CDR3 is 15 amino acids long. Germline loops: CDR1 MGHRA, CDR2 YSYEKL. The CDR3 sequence is CASSPDGTANQPQHF. DNA for the CDR3: TGCGCCAGCAGCCCGGACGGGACAGCGAATCAGCCCCAGCATTTT.

The CDR3 sequence: CASSEFVGPSGELFF. The CDR3, as DNA: TGTGCCAGCAGTGAATTCGTGGGCCCGTCCGGGGAGCTGTTTTTT. J is TRBJ2-2 and V is TRBV6-1, with D unresolved. Trimming pared 2 bases from V and 6 bases from J, leaving 13 bases between. Germline CDR1 is MNHNS and CDR2 is SASEGT. The CDR3 is 15 amino acids.

The chain carries TRBV10-3 and TRBJ2-3, with D uncertain. The CDR3 runs to 12 residues. Trimming cost V 2 bases and J 10 bases, with 10 bases left between them. The germline V gene has CDR1 ENHRY and CDR2 SYGVKD. CDR3 coding DNA: TGTGCCATCAGTGAGAAGTCTGGGGCGCAGTATTTT. Amino acids: CAISEKSGAQYF.

The CDR3 DNA sequence: TGTGCCAGCAGTTACTCCGGTTCATTGGGTGAAAAACTGTTTTTT. Amino acids: CASSYSGSLGEKLFF. V gene TRBV6-5 combines with J gene TRBJ1-4; D gene unclear. The CDR3 length is 15 residues. With 0 bases removed from V and 7 bases from J, the gap between germline ends came to 12 bases. Germline CDR1 and CDR2: MNHEY and SVGAGI.

The chain is built from TRBV6-6 and TRBJ2-2, with 9 bases that match TRBD2. This CDR3 is built from 14 residues. Germline V gene lookup returns CDR1 MNHNY and CDR2 SVGAGI (reference sequence). The trim removed 8 bases at V and 3 bases at J, leaving 4 bases unmatched. In DNA, the CDR3 is TGTGCCAGCGGTAGCGGGAGATACACCGGGGAGCTGTTTTTT. The encoded protein is CASGSGRYTGELFF.